This TCR beta chain was sequenced during a study of shared clonotypes between healthy human individuals. Across the whole study: Three plates were used per donor for CD4 naive, three for CD4 memory, two for CD8 naive and one for CD8 memory. Overall study findings and caveats: A reduction in generation probabilities was seen for non-shared clonotypes relative to those shared by all four donors. Represented genetic and exposure-history diversity was restricted by having few donors.

Sequenced by immunoSEQ multiplex PCR; TCRdb stores in-frame clones only, minus some. In the table there are under 1,900,000 clones, around 98.5% of which are singletons. Germline CDR1 reads MNHNS; CDR2 reads SASEGT. The CDR3 spans 13 residues. The donors, all of them Caucasian adults, lived in Nashville, Tennessee. This clone has a single count. Antigen specificity is unknown. Sequence at one end of the junction differs from germline and may be a read error. The TCR was taken from a man in his thirties or forties in good health. The chain joins TRBV6-1 to TRBJ1-2, with D uncertain. Source material: naive CD4+ T cells sorted from blood. The subset: CD45RA+ positively selected. The CDR3 region is CASSEGHSLLSHF. CDR3 nucleotides: TGTGCCAGCAGTGAAGGTCACAGCCTACTTAGCCACTTC.